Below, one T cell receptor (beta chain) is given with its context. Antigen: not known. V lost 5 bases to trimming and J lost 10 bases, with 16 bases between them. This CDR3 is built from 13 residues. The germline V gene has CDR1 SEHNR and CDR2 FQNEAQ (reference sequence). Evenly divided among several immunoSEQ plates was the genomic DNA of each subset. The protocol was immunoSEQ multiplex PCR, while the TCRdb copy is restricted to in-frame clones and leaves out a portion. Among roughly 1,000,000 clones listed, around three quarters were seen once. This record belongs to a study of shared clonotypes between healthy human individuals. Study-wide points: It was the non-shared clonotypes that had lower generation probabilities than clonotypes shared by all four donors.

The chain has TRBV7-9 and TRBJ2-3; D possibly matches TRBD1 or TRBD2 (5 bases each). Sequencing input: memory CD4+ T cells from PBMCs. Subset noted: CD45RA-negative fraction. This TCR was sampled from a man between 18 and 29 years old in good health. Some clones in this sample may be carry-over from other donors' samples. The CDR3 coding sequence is TGTGCCAGCAGCCCTGGGACGCCAGGACCGCAGTATTTT. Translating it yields CASSPGTPGPQYF.